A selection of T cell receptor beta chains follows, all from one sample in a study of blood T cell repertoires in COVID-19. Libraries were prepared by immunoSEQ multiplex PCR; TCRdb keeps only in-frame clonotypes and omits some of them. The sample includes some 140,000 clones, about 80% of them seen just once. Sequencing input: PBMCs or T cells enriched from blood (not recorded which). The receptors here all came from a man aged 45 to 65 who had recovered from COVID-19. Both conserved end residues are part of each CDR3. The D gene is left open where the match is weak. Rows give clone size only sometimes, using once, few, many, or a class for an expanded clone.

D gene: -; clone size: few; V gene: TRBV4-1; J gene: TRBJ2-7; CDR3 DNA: TGCGCCAGCAGCCAAGAAAGACAGGCGAGCTACGAGCAGTACTTC; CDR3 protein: CASSQERQASYEQYF
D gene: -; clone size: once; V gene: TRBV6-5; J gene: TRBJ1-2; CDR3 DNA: TGTGCCAGCAGTTACTCGCAGGGTTCATACACCTTC; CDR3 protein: CASSYSQGSYTF
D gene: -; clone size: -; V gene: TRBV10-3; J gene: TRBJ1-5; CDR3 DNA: TGTGCCATCCGGCCAGGCGACAATCAGCCCCAGCATTTT; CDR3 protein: CAIRPGDNQPQHF
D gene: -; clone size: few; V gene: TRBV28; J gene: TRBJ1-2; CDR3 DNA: TGTGCCAGCAGAGACACAAGTTATGAGAATGGCTACACCTTC; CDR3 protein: CASRDTSYENGYTF
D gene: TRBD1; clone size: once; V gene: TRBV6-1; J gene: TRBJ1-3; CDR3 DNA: TGTGCCAGCAGTGAAGCGCTTCAGGGGGTCTCTGGAAACACCATATATTTT; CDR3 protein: CASSEALQGVSGNTIYF
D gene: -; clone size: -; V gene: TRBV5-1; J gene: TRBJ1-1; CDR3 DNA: TGCGCCAGCAGCTTGGTCGGCAGGGAAGCTTTCTTT; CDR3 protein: CASSLVGREAFF
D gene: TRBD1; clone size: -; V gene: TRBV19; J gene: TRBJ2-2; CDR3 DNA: TGTGCCAGTCCTTACGCCGGGACAGGGGTCGCAATAAGTACCGGGGAGCTGTTTTTT; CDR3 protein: CASPYAGTGVAISTGELFF
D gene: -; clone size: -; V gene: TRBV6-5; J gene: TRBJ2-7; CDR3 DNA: TGTGCCAGCACTCCGCGGTCTCACGCCTACGAGCAGTACTTC; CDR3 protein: CASTPRSHAYEQYF
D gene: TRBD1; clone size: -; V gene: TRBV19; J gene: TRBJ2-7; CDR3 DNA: TGTGCCAGTAGGAACACAGGGGGAGAATTTTCGGGCGAGCAGTACTTC; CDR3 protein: CASRNTGGEFSGEQYF
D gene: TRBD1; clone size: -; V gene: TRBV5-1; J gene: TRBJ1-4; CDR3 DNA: TGCGCCAGCAGGCGGACAGGGGGCAGGGGAACTAATGAAAAACTGTTTTTT; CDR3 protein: CASRRTGGRGTNEKLFF
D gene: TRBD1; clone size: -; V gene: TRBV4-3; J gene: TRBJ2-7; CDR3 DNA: TGCGCCAGCAGCCAACGACAGGGCTGGTACGAGCAGTACTTC; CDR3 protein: CASSQRQGWYEQYF
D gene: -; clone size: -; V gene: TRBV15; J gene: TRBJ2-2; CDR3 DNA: TGTGCCACCAGCAGAGAGGGCAGTTGGTTAGAGACCGGGGAGCTGTTTTTT; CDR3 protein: CATSREGSWLETGELFF
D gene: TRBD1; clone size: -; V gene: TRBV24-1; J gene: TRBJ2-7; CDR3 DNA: TGTGCCACCAGTGATTTAGTGCAGGGGGCGTACGAGCAGTACTTC; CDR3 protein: CATSDLVQGAYEQYF
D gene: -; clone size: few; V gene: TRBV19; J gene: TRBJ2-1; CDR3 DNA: TGTGCCAGTAGTATAGATCCGAAATCGGGATTTCAGTTCTTC; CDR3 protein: CASSIDPKSGFQFF
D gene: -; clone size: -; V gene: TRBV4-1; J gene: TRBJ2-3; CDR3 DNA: TGCGCCAGCAGCCCCCCGGCGACAGGAGATACGCAGTATTTT; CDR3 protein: CASSPPATGDTQYF
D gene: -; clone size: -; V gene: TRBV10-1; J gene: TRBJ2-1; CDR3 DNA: TGCGCCAGCCAGGGCGCCCGGGCGGATGAGCAGTTCTTC; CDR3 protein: CASQGARADEQFF
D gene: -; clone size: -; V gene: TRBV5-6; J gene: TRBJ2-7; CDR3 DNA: TGTGCCAGCGGCGGACAGACCTACGAGCAGTACTTC; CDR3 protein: CASGGQTYEQYF
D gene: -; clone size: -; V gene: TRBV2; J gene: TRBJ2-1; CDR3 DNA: TGTGCCAGCACCCGAGGGCGAACCTACAATGAGCAGTTCTTC; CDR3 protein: CASTRGRTYNEQFF
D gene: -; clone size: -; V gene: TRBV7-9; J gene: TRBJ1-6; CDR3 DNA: TGTGCCAGCAGCTTACGGGAGGGCACCCTCCACTTT; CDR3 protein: CASSLREGTLHF
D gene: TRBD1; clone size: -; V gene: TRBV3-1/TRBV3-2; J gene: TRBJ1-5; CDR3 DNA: TGTGCCAGCAGCCAACGACAGGGGAGTCAGCCCCAGCATTTT; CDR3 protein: CASSQRQGSQPQHF
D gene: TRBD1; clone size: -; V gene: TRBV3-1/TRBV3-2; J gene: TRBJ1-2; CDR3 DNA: TGTGCCAGCAGCCAAGTAGGACAGGGGCTTTATGGCTACACCTTC; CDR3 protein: CASSQVGQGLYGYTF
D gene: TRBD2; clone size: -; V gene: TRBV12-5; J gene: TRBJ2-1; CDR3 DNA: TGTGCTAGTGGTTCCATCCCGGTTGGGGGGGATTCTGAGCAGTTCTTC; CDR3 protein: CASGSIPVGGDSEQFF
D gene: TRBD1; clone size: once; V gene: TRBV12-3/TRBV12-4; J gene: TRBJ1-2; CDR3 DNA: TGTGCCAGCAGTCCGACAGGGGGCGGTGGCTACACCTTC; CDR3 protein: CASSPTGGGGYTF